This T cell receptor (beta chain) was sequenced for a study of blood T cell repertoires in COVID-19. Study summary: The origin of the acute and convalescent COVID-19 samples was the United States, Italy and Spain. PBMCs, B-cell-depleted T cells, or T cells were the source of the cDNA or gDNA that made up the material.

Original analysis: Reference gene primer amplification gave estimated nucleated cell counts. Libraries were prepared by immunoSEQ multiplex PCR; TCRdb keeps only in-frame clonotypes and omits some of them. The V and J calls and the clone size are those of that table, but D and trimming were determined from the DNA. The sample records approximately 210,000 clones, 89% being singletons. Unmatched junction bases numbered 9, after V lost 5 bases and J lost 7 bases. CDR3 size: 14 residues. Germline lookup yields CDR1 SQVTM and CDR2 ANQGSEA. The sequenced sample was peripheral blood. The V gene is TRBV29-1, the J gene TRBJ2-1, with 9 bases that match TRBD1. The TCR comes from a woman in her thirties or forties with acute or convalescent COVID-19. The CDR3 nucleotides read TGCAGCGTTCGTACAGGGGGCGCATCGAATGAGCAGTTCTTC. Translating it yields CSVRTGGASNEQFF.